This T cell receptor beta chain originates from a study of cytomegalovirus exposure and HLA in healthy donors. Germline values: CDR1 KGHSH, CDR2 LQKENI. There are 15 residues in the CDR3. The ends were cut back, 2 bases at V and 10 bases at J, with 17 bases in the middle. The primer mix had 60 Vbeta and 13 Jbeta primers. The table came from immunoSEQ multiplex PCR; TCRdb's copy has only in-frame clones and leaves some out. Of approximately 200,000 clones in the sample, roughly 79% were seen once. This receptor was taken from a woman under 30 in good health and CMV-seronegative. V and J are TRBV18 and TRBJ1-4; maybe TRBD1 (6 bases). Sequenced material: PBMCs. The chain's CDR3 is CASSPMKGDIGKLFF. The CDR3 bases are TGTGCCAGCTCACCAATGAAGGGGGACATTGGAAAACTGTTTTTT.